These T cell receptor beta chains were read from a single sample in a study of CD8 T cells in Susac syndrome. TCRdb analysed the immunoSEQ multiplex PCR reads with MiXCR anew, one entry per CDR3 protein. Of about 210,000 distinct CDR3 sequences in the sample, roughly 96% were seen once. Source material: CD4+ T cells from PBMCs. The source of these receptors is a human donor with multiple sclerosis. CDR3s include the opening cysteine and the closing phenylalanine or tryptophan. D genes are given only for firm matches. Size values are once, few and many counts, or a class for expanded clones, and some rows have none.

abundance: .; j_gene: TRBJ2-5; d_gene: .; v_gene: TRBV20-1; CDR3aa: CSARDLGPGTLGTQYF; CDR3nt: TGCAGTGCTAGAGACCTAGGTCCCGGGACGCTGGGGACCCAGTACTTC
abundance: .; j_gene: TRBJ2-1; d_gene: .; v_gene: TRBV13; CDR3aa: CASSFRLTNEQFF; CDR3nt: TGTGCCAGCAGCTTCCGCCTAACGAATGAGCAGTTCTTC
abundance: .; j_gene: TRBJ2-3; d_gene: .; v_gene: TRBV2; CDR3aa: CASSDAGIGSTDTQYF; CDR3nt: TGTGCCAGCAGTGATGCGGGGATCGGTAGCACAGATACGCAGTATTTT
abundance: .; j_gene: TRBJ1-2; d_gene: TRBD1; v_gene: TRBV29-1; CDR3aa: CSVETGVRYGYTF; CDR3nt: TGCAGCGTTGAGACAGGGGTGCGCTATGGCTACACCTTC
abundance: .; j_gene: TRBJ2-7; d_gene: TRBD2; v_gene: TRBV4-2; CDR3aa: CASSQAPPTSGRVYEQYF; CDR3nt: TGTGCCAGCAGCCAAGCCCCCCCAACTAGCGGGAGAGTTTACGAGCAGTACTTC
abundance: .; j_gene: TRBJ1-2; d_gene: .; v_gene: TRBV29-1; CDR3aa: CSVHSGSGIGYGYTF; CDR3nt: TGCAGCGTTCATAGTGGGTCAGGGATCGGCTATGGCTACACCTTC
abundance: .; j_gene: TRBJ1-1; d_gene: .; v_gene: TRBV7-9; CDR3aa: CASSSTRFKSTEAFF; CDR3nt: TGTGCCAGCAGCTCGACACGGTTTAAGAGCACTGAAGCTTTCTTT
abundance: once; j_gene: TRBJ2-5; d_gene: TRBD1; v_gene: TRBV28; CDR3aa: CASRSMGTGKTETQYF; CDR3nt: TGTGCCAGCAGATCGATGGGGACAGGGAAAACAGAGACCCAGTACTTC
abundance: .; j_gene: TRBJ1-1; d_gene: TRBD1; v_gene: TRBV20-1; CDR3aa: CSAVGTDAGSNTEAFF; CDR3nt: TGCAGTGCTGTGGGGACAGACGCGGGTTCGAACACTGAAGCTTTCTTT
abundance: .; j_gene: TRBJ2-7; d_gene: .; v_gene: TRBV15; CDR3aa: CATSRGGYYEQYF; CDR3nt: TGTGCCACCAGCAGGGGTGGCTACTACGAGCAGTACTTC
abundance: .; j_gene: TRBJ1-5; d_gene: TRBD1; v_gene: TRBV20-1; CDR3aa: CSATTGRRQPQHF; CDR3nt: TGCAGTGCTACGACAGGGAGGCGTCAGCCCCAGCATTTT
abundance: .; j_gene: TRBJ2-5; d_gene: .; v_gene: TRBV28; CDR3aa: CASGIAGGHGETQYF; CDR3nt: TGTGCCAGCGGAATCGCTGGAGGGCACGGAGAGACCCAGTACTTC
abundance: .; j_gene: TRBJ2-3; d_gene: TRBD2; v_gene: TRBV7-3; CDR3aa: CASSFRGGAMTDTQYF; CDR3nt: TGTGCCAGCAGCTTCCGCGGGGGGGCGATGACAGATACGCAGTATTTT
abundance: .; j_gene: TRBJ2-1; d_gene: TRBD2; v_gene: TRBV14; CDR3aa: CASSLMTGLAGEGRYNEQFF; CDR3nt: TGTGCCAGCAGCCTTATGACGGGGCTAGCGGGAGAGGGGAGGTACAATGAGCAGTTCTTC
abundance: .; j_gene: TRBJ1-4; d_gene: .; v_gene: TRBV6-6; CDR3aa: CASSGPQGATNEKLFF; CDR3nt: TGTGCCAGCAGTGGCCCGCAGGGTGCAACTAATGAAAAACTGTTTTTT
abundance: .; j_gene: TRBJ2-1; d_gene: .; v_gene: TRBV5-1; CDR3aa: CASSLEGNRGNEQFF; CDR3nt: TGCGCCAGCAGCTTGGAAGGGAACCGAGGCAATGAGCAGTTCTTC
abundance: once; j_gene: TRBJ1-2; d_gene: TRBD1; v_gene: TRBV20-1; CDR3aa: CSARRDRVEGYTF; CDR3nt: TGCAGTGCTAGACGGGACAGGGTGGAAGGCTACACCTTC
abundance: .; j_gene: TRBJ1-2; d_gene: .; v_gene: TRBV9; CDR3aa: CASSTRQDYGYTF; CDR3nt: TGTGCCAGCAGCACCCGACAGGACTATGGCTACACCTTC
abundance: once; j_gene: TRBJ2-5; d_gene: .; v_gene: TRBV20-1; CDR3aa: CSARAPLGGETQYF; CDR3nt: TGCAGTGCTAGAGCCCCCCTAGGTGGAGAGACCCAGTACTTC
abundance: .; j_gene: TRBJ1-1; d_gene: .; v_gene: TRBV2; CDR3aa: CASSEEWSGTEAFF; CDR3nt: TGTGCCAGCAGTGAAGAGTGGTCGGGCACTGAAGCTTTCTTT
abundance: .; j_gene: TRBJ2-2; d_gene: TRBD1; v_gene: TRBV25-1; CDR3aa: CATRGQWTGELFF; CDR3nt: TGTGCCACCAGGGGGCAATGGACCGGGGAGCTGTTTTTT
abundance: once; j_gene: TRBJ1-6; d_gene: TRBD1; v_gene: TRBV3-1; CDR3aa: CASSQGQGEASPLHF; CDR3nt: TGTGCCAGCAGCCAAGGACAGGGGGAAGCCTCACCCCTCCACTTT
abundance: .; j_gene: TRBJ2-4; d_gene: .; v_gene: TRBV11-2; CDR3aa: CASSVDMNIQYF; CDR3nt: TGTGCCAGCAGCGTGGACATGAACATTCAGTACTTC
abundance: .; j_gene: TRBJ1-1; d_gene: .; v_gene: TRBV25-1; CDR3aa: CASSDGANTEAFF; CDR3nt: TGTGCCAGCAGTGATGGGGCGAACACTGAAGCTTTCTTT
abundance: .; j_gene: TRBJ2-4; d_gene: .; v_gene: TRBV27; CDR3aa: CASSLLTGGDKNIQYF; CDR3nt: TGTGCCAGCAGTTTATTAACCGGGGGCGACAAAAACATTCAGTACTTC
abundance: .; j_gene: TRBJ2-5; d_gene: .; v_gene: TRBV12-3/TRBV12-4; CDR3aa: CASSPTEVPQYF; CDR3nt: TGTGCCAGCAGTCCGACGGAGGTCCCCCAGTACTTC
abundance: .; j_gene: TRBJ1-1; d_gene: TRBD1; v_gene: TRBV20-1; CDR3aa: CSARQGASSNTEAFF; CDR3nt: TGCAGTGCTAGACAGGGGGCTTCATCGAACACTGAAGCTTTCTTT
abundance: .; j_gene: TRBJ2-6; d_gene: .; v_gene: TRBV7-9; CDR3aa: CASSFVRPKGLSGANVLTF; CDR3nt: TGTGCCAGCAGCTTCGTACGACCTAAGGGACTCTCTGGGGCCAACGTCCTGACTTTC
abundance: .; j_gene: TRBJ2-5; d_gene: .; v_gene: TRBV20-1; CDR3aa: CSARDRGGQYF; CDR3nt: TGCAGTGCTAGAGATCGTGGGGGCCAGTACTTC
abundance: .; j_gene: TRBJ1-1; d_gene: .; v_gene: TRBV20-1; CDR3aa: CSASSLVKAEAFF; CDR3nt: TGCAGTGCTTCTTCCCTGGTTAAGGCTGAAGCTTTCTTT
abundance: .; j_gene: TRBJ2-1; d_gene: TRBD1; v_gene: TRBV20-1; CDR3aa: CSATSLPGQGYNEQFF; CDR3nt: TGCAGTGCTACCTCCCTCCCGGGACAGGGCTACAATGAGCAGTTCTTC
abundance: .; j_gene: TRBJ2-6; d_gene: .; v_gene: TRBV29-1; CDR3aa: CSVEEGGMEGVLTF; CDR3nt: TGCAGCGTTGAAGAAGGGGGAATGGAAGGCGTCCTGACTTTC
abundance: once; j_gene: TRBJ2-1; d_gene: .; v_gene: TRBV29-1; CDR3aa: CSVEKQGEEQFF; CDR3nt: TGCAGCGTTGAAAAACAGGGCGAGGAGCAGTTCTTC
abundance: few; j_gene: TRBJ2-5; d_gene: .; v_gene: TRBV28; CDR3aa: CASSLDSQETQYF; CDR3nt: TGTGCCAGCAGTTTAGACAGCCAAGAGACCCAGTACTTC
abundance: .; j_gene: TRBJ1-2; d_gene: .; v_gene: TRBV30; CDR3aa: CAWTGTPSGVGGYTF; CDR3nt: TGTGCCTGGACCGGTACTCCGAGTGGGGTAGGAGGCTACACCTTC
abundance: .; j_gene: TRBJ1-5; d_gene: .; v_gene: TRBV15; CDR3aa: CATSRQGSNQPQHF; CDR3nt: TGTGCCACCAGCAGGCAGGGAAGCAATCAGCCCCAGCATTTT
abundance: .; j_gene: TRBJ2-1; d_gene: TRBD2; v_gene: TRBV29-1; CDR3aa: CSPKRDGEQFF; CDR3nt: TGCAGCCCGAAGCGGGACGGTGAGCAGTTCTTC
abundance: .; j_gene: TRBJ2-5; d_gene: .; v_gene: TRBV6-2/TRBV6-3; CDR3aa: CASSPLILETQYF; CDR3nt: TGTGCCAGCAGCCCTCTTATTCTGGAGACCCAGTACTTC
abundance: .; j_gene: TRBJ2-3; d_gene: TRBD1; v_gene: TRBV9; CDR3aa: CASSLRQGDTDTQYF; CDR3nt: TGTGCCAGCAGCTTAAGACAGGGGGACACAGATACGCAGTATTTT
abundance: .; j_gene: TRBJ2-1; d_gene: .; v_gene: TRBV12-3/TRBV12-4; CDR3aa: CASRRRGAEQFF; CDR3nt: TGTGCCAGCAGGCGTCGGGGGGCTGAGCAGTTCTTC
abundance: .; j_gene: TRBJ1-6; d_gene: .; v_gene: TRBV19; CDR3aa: CASIPGMGTAPLHF; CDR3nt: TGTGCCAGTATCCCCGGCATGGGGACGGCACCCCTCCACTTT
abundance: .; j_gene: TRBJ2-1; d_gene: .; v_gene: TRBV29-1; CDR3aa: CSAERGANEQFF; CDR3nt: TGCAGCGCCGAGAGGGGAGCCAATGAGCAGTTCTTC
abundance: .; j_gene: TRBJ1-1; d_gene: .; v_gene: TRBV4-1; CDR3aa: CASSQDLGVNTEAFF; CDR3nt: TGCGCCAGCAGCCAAGATCTAGGGGTGAACACTGAAGCTTTCTTT
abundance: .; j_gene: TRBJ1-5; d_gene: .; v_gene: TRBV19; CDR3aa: CASSWGQDQPQHF; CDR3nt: TGTGCCAGTAGTTGGGGCCAGGATCAGCCCCAGCATTTT
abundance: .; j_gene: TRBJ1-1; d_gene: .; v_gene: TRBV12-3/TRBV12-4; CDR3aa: CASSFGGTEAFF; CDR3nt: TGTGCCAGCAGTTTTGGTGGGACTGAAGCTTTCTTT
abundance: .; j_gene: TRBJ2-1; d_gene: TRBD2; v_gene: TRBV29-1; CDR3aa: CSVLGTSSLHEQFF; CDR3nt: TGCAGCGTTTTAGGGACTAGTAGTCTCCATGAGCAGTTCTTC
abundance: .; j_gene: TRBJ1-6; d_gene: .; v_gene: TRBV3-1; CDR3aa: CASSQDLPPTTLHF; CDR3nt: TGTGCCAGCAGCCAAGATTTGCCACCCACCACCCTCCACTTT
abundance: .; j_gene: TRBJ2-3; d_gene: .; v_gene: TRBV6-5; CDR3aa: CASSYVVGGSPDTDTQYF; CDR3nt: TGTGCCAGCAGTTACGTGGTTGGTGGGAGCCCAGACACAGATACGCAGTATTTT
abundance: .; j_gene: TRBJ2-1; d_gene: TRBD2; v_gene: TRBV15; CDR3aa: CATSRVKWSSGGNEQFF; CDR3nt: TGTGCCACCAGCAGAGTTAAGTGGTCTAGCGGTGGCAATGAGCAGTTCTTC
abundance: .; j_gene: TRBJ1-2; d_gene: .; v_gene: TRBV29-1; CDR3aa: CSVDGIGAGGYTF; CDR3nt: TGCAGCGTTGATGGTATTGGGGCTGGCGGCTACACCTTC
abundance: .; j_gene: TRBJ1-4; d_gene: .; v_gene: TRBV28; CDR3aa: CASSLMGRFEKLFF; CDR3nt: TGTGCCAGCAGTTTAATGGGCCGGTTTGAAAAACTGTTTTTT
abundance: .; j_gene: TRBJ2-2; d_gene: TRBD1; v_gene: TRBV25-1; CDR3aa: CASSENRDRDSSTPLGELFF; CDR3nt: TGTGCCAGCAGCGAGAACCGGGACAGGGATTCCTCTACACCGTTGGGGGAGCTGTTTTTT
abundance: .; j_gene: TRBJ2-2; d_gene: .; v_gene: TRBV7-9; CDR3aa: CATDSPNTGELFF; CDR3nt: TGTGCCACGGACTCCCCGAACACCGGGGAGCTGTTTTTT
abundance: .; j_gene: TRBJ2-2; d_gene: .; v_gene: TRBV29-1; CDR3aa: CSVVGPTPNTGELFF; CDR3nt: TGCAGCGTTGTTGGACCTACACCGAACACCGGGGAGCTGTTTTTT
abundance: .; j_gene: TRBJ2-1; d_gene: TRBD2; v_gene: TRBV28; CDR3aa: CASRATSGGPNEQFF; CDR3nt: TGTGCCAGCAGAGCCACTAGCGGGGGGCCCAATGAGCAGTTCTTC
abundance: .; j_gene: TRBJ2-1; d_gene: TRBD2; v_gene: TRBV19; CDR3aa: CASTLRGVNEQFF; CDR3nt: TGTGCCAGTACCCTTCGGGGGGTCAATGAGCAGTTCTTC
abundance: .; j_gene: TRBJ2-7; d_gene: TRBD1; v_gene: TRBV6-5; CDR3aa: CASSGARGLEQYF; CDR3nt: TGTGCCAGCAGCGGGGCCAGGGGGCTCGAGCAGTACTTC
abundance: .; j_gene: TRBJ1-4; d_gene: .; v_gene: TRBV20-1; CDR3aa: CSARDGGDEKLFF; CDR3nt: TGCAGTGCTAGAGATGGGGGGGATGAAAAACTGTTTTTT
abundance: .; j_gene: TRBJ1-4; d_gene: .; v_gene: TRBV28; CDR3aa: CASSYRGYEKLFF; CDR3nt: TGTGCCAGCAGTTACCGTGGCTACGAAAAACTGTTTTTT